The clone carrying this TCR beta chain was seen more than once but under ten times. Its matching antigen is unknown. This sample was taken from a study of post-analysis software for immune sequencing data. Study observations and caveats: Five or six TRBV segments, TRBV5-6, TRBV5-1 and TRBV20-1 among them, were found more frequent in patients than controls. Controls showed significantly higher normalized Chao1 diversity than did multiple sclerosis patients.

TCR beta cDNA libraries included unique molecular identifiers. Researchers reported roughly 0.5 million cDNA molecules coming from about 0.98 to 11 million T cells. A single record per CDR3 protein comes from TCRdb applying MiXCR to the PCR reads. The table shows more than 500,000 distinct CDR3 sequences, with around a third occurring only once. Germline values: CDR1 MGHRA, CDR2 YSYEKL. The CDR3 spans 13 residues. V shed 4 bases, J shed 11 bases, and the junction held 10 bases outside the gene matches. This chain uses TRBV4-1 with TRBJ1-1; 7 bases align to TRBD1. The sequence came from a girl aged 2-17 years with multiple sclerosis. What was sequenced was blood. CDR3 residues: CASSRDSRPPAFF. In DNA form, the CDR3 reads TGCGCCAGCAGCCGGGACAGCCGACCGCCGGCTTTCTTT.